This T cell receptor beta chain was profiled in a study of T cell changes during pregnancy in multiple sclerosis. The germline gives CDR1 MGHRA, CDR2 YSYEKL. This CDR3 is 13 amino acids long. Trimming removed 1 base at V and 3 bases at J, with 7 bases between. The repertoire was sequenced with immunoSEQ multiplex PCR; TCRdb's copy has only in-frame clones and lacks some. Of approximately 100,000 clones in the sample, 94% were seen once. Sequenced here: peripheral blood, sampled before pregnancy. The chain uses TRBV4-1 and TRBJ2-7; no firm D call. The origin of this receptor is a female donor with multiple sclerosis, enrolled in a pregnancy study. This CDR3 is CASSQGLNYEQYF. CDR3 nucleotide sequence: TGCGCCAGCAGCCAAGGACTCAACTACGAGCAGTACTTC.